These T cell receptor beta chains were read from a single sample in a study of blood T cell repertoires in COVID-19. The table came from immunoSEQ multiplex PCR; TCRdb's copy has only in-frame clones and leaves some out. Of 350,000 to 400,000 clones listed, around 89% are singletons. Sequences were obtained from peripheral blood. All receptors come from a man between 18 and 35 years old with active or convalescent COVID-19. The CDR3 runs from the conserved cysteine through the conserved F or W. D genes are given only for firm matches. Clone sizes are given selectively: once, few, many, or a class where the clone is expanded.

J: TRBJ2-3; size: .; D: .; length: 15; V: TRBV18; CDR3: CASSPPGFQTDTQYF; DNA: TGTGCCAGCTCACCACCCGGGTTTCAAACAGATACGCAGTATTTT
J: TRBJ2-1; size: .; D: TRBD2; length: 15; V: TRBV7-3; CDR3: CASSTRLAGYNEQFF; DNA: TGTGCCAGCAGCACTCGACTAGCGGGGTACAATGAGCAGTTCTTC
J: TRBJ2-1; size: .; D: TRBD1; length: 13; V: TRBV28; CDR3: CASSPGQGYEQFF; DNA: TGTGCCAGCAGTCCTGGACAGGGCTATGAGCAGTTCTTC
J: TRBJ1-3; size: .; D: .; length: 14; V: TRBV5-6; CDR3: CASSPGYSGNTIYF; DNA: TGTGCCAGCAGCCCCGGTTACTCTGGAAACACCATATATTTT
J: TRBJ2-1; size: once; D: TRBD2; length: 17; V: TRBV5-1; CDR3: CASGRLAGENAGNEQFF; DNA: TGCGCCAGCGGAAGACTAGCGGGAGAGAATGCGGGCAATGAGCAGTTCTTC
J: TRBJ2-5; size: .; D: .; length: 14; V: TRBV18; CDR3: CASSPASLEETQYF; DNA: TGTGCCAGCTCACCAGCCAGTCTAGAAGAGACCCAGTACTTC
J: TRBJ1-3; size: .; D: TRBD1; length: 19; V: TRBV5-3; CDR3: CARSFDLLGQVISGNTIYF; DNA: TGTGCCAGAAGCTTCGACTTACTGGGACAGGTCATTTCTGGAAACACCATATATTTT
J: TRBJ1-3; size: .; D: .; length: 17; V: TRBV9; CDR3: CASSIQHSGRAKNTIYF; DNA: TGTGCCAGCAGCATCCAACACTCCGGCAGGGCCAAAAACACCATATATTTT
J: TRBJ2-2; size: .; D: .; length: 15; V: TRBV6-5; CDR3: CASSPWRLDTGELFF; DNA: TGTGCCAGCAGTCCCTGGCGGCTAGACACCGGGGAGCTGTTTTTT
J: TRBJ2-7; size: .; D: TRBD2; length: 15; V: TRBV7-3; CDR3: CASSESGRSRDEQYF; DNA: TGTGCCAGCAGCGAAAGCGGGAGGAGTCGGGACGAGCAGTACTTC
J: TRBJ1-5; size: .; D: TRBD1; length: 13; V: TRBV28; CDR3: CASKGQGGRPQHF; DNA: TGTGCCAGCAAAGGACAGGGTGGGAGGCCCCAGCATTTT
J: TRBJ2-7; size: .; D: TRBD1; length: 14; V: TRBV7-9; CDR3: CASSETGGPYEQYF; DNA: TGTGCCAGCAGCGAGACAGGGGGACCCTACGAGCAGTACTTC
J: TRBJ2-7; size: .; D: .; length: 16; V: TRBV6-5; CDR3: CASRYDGTARRGEQYF; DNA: TGTGCCAGCAGATACGATGGGACAGCCCGGCGGGGCGAGCAGTACTTC
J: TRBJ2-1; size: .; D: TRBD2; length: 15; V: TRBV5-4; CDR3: CASSLPGTSSNEQFF; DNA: TGTGCCAGCAGCCTCCCAGGGACTAGCTCAAATGAGCAGTTCTTC
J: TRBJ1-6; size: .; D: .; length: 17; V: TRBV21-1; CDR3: CASSLPWGGSYNSPLHF; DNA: TGTGCCAGCAGCCTACCTTGGGGGGGATCCTATAATTCACCCCTCCACTTT
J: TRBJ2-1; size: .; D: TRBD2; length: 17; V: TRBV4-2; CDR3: CASSQVRAGVPYNEQFF; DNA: TGTGCCAGCAGCCAAGTGAGGGCGGGGGTTCCCTACAATGAGCAGTTCTTC
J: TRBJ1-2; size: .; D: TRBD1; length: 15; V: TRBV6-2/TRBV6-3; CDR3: CASSYRDSAIYGYTF; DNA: TGTGCCAGCAGTTACCGGGACAGCGCCATCTATGGCTACACCTTC
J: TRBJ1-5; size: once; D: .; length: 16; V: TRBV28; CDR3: CASSRFRGARNQPQHF; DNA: TGTGCCAGCAGCCGATTCCGGGGGGCACGTAATCAGCCCCAGCATTTT
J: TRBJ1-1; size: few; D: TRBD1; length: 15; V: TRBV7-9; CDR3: CASSKWTGWNTEAFF; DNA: TGTGCCAGCAGCAAGTGGACAGGGTGGAACACTGAAGCTTTCTTT
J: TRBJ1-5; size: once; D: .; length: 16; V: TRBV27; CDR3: CASSPRQEYSNQPQHF; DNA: TGTGCCAGCAGTCCGCGACAGGAGTATAGCAATCAGCCCCAGCATTTT
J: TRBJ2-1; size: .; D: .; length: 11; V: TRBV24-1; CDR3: CATGSHNEQFF; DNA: TGTGCCACCGGCTCACACAATGAGCAGTTCTTC
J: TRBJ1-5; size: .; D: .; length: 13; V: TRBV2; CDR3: CATRGSWNQPQHF; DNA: TGTGCCACGCGGGGCTCGTGGAATCAGCCCCAGCATTTT
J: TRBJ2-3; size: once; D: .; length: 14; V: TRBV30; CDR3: CAWSLGGSEDTQYF; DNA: TGTGCCTGGAGTCTTGGAGGGTCGGAGGATACGCAGTATTTT
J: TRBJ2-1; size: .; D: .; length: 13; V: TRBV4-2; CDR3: CASFSRSANEQFF; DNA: TGTGCCAGCTTCTCCCGGAGCGCCAATGAGCAGTTCTTC
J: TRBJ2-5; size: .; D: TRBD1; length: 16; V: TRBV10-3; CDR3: CAISTPDRGEQETQYF; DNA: TGTGCCATCAGTACCCCGGACAGGGGGGAGCAAGAGACCCAGTACTTC
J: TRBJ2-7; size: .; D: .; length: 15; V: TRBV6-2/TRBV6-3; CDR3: CASSRTDRSSYEQYF; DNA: TGTGCCAGCAGCCGAACCGACAGGAGCTCCTACGAGCAGTACTTC
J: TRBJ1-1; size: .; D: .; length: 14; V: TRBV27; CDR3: CASSLSGGGTEAFF; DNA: TGTGCCAGCAGTTTATCGGGGGGGGGCACTGAAGCTTTCTTT
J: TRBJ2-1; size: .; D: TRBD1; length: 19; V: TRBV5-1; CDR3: CASSQGQGSRLSAYNEQFF; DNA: TGCGCCAGCAGCCAGGGACAGGGTAGTCGATTGAGCGCCTACAATGAGCAGTTCTTC
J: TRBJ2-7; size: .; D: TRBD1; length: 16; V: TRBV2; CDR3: CASQQGEQLSSYEQYF; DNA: TGTGCCAGCCAACAGGGGGAGCAACTAAGCTCCTACGAGCAGTACTTC
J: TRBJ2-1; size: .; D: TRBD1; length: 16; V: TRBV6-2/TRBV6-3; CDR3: CASSPRDRGSYNEQFF; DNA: TGTGCCAGCAGTCCACGAGACAGGGGCTCCTACAATGAGCAGTTCTTC
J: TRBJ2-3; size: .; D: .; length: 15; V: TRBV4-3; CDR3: CASSQLASGTDTQYF; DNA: TGCGCCAGCAGCCAACTCGCGAGTGGCACAGATACGCAGTATTTT
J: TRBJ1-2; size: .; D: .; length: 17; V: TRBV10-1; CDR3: CASSESINRRSNYGYTF; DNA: TGCGCCAGCAGTGAGTCGATAAACAGGAGATCTAACTATGGCTACACCTTC
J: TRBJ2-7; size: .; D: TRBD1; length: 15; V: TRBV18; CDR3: CASSPTGTGYYEQYF; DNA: TGTGCCAGCTCACCGACCGGGACAGGGTACTACGAGCAGTACTTC
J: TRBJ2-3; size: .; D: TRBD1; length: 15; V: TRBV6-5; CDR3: CASSYGTGGTDTQYF; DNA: TGTGCCAGCAGTTACGGGACAGGGGGAACAGATACGCAGTATTTT
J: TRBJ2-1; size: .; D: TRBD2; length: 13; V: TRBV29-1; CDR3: CSVSAGGGNEQFF; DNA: TGCAGCGTTAGCGCGGGAGGAGGCAATGAGCAGTTCTTC
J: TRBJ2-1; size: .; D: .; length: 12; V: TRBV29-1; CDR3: CSGRSGVNEQFF; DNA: TGCAGCGGAAGATCGGGGGTGAATGAGCAGTTCTTC
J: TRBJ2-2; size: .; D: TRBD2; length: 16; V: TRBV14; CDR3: CASSQYTGTSSGELFF; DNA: TGTGCCAGCAGCCAGTACACCGGGACTAGCTCCGGGGAGCTGTTTTTT
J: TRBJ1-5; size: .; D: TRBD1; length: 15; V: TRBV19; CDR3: CASSILTGAKQPQHF; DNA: TGTGCCAGTAGTATCCTGACAGGGGCGAAACAGCCCCAGCATTTT
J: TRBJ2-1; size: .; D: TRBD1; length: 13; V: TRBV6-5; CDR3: CASGDSSYNEQFF; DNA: TGTGCCAGCGGGGACAGCTCCTACAATGAGCAGTTCTTC
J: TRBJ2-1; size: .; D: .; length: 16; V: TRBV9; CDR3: CASSAPQQPSYNEQFF; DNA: TGTGCCAGCAGCGCTCCCCAACAGCCCTCCTACAATGAGCAGTTCTTC
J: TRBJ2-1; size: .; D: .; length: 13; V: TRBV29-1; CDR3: CSVEDREGDEQFF; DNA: TGCAGCGTTGAAGACCGAGAGGGTGATGAGCAGTTCTTC
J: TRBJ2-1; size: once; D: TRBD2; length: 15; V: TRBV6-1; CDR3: CASSETGLPNNEQFF; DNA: TGTGCCAGCAGTGAAACGGGACTACCAAACAATGAGCAGTTCTTC
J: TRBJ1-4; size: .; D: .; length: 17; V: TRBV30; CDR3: CAWSSPGHTATNEKLFF; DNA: TGTGCCTGGAGTTCTCCGGGACACACTGCAACTAATGAAAAACTGTTTTTT
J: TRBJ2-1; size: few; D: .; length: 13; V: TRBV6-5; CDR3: CASSSGYYNEQFF; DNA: TGTGCCAGCAGTAGCGGATATTACAATGAGCAGTTCTTC
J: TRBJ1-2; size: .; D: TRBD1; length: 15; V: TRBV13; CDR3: CASSPRDRDYYGYTF; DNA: TGTGCCAGCAGCCCGAGGGACAGGGACTACTATGGCTACACCTTC
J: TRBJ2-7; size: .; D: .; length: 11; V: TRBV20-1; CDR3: CSASTRNEQYF; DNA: TGCAGTGCTAGCACTAGGAACGAGCAGTACTTC
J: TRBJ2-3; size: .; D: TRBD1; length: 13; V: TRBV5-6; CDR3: CASSLSQGDTQYF; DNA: TGTGCCAGCAGCTTATCACAGGGGGATACGCAGTATTTT
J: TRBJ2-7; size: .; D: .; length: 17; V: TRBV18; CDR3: CASSPRGSLRSTYEQYF; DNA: TGTGCCAGCTCACCACGGGGCTCCTTAAGGTCTACCTACGAGCAGTACTTC
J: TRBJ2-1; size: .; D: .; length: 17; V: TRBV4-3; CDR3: CASSQRQRAGSYNEQFF; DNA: TGCGCCAGCAGCCAGAGGCAGCGCGCGGGGTCCTACAATGAGCAGTTCTTC
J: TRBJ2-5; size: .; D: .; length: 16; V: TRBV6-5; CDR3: CASSSSTGGPQETQYF; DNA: .
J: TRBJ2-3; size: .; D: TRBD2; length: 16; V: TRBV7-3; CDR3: CASSRRLAGGTDTQYF; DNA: TGTGCCAGCAGCCGAAGACTAGCGGGGGGCACAGATACGCAGTATTTT
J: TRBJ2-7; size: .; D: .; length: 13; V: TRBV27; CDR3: CASSLQDSYEQYF; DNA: TGTGCCAGCAGTTTGCAGGACTCCTACGAGCAGTACTTC
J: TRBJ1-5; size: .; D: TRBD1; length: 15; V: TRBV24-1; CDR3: CATSERTGYNQPQHF; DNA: TGTGCCACCAGTGAGAGGACAGGGTACAATCAGCCCCAGCATTTT